The T cell receptor (beta chain) under discussion was sequenced for a study of molecular identifiers for immune sequencing clone quantification. Across the study: With replicates, the RNA of about 21,000 or 97,000 naive CD8 cells was split five ways and four were sequenced.

Ten or more counts support this clonotype. Its antigen is unidentified. Findings of the study overall: Clones that had above 20 RNA copies took up over 99% of effector molecules but under 1% in naive cells.

The J segment lost 3 bases and the V segment lost 4 bases, leaving 12 bases of the junction unmatched. There are 17 residues in the CDR3. In TCRdb, the PCR reads were re-called with MiXCR into one record per CDR3 protein. The table has hundreds of thousands of distinct CDR3 sequences, roughly 25% seen once. This sequence was found in a human donor in good health. Some libraries in this study had Jurkat cell RNA spiked in. The V gene is TRBV12-3 or TRBV12-4, the J gene TRBJ2-3, with 8 nucleotides matching TRBD2. Sequencing input: naive CD8+ T cells from blood, with Jurkat cell RNA spiked in. Documented subset: FACS-sorted CD8+CD4-CCR7+CD45RA+ naive T cells. The CDR3 spells CASSSRLSGSPTDTQYF. The CDR3 DNA reads as TGTGCCAGCAGTTCTCGACTAAGCGGGAGTCCTACAGATACGCAGTATTTT.